This TCR beta chain was identified during a study of cytomegalovirus exposure and HLA in healthy donors (dated 2017 in TCRdb). Background for the entire study: An earlier analysis of some 550 of the donors reported 250 to 300 Gb of sequence data and some 120 million unique TCR beta sequences from some 180 million T cells. In the later analysis, no new phenotypic data were used to find candidate immune exposures; instead, reliance was placed on TCR beta sequences and their occurrence across donors. Of the roughly 400 genotyped donors, 75% to 85% were placed in the genetic ancestry cluster associated with self-reported Caucasian donors. In an earlier analysis of roughly 580 of the donors, high-throughput TCR beta sequencing was used to judge whether each TCR beta V gene segment behaved as functional or pseudogenic. The study aimed to test whether signatures of past pathogen exposure could be identified by cataloging public T cell receptors. Around 330 gigabases of sequencing data and around 85 million unique TCR sequences made up an early release that covered several hundred HLA-typed donors. Roughly 5 DR-DQ haplotypes were treated as single units for association and clustering because of strong linkage in the cohort. Across some 400 genotyped donors of the cohort, an average of about 250,000 unique TCR beta nucleotide sequences per donor were sequenced, and around 20% of those sequences were non-productive. HLA typing included class I and class II loci at four-digit resolution. Alongside the repertoire data, information on donor age, sex, ethnicity and CMV serostatus was compiled. To predict cytomegalovirus infection status, the study brought together high-throughput TCR immunosequencing, statistical association of individual TCRs with disease status, and machine learning. A later analysis re-examined previously published TCR beta repertoires from around 670 donors and added high-resolution HLA genotyping to investigate patterns of TCR occurrence. Genome-wide SNP genotypes for about three fifths of the roughly 670 donors were used in a later genetic analysis, which treated that subset as a discovery cohort. Typing coverage varied by locus: roughly 629-630 donors for A, B, C, DRB1 and DQB1; approximately 500 for DQA1; over 600 for DPA1; approximately 450 for DPB1. Along with the roughly 700-subject first cohort, a separate validation cohort of over a hundred different subjects was used. All discovery cohort repertoires had been generated on a single sequencing platform. The study profiled the T cell repertoires of 666 subjects by immunosequencing and related them to cytomegalovirus serostatus.

The method behind the library was the immunoSEQ multiplex PCR assay. For the multiplex PCR, a mixture combining 60 forward primers for TCR Vbeta segments and 13 reverse primers for TCR Jbeta segments was used. The CDR3 region of rearranged TCR beta genes was amplified from genomic DNA with a multiplex PCR assay. Amplified TCR beta libraries were sequenced as 87-base-pair reads on the Illumina HiSeq System. In the authors' own workflow: A later analysis counted around 72 million unique TCR beta chains across the 550 to 800 repertoires, and roughly 10 million of these chains were shared by at least two donors. To remove PCR and sequencing errors, raw reads were error-corrected and collapsed into unique sequences using a nearest-neighbor algorithm that merged closely related sequences. CDR3 sequences were aligned to IMGT reference sequences to assign V, D and J gene segments. Each retained sequence needed at least a six-nucleotide match to both a V gene segment and a J gene segment. A rearrangement was called productive if the CDR3 had no stop codons and remained in frame with V and J, and every other rearrangement was called non-productive. CDR3 was defined by IMGT convention, running from the second conserved V-encoded cysteine to the conserved J-encoded phenylalanine. Sequences without an unambiguous match to a single V gene segment were excluded from the earlier analysis of about 600 of the donors. In an earlier analysis of about 590 of the donors, a V segment was called functional when productive rearrangements were above 56.7%, and segregating when the standard deviation between donors exceeded 5%. A statistical classification framework was built to diagnose cytomegalovirus status from the catalog of TCR beta chain sequences. A later analysis assigned V and J genes by comparing TCR nucleotide sequences with IMGT/GENE-DB human TR gene sequences. Using the TCRdist pipeline, a later analysis assigned CDR3 sequences along with most-parsimonious VDJ recombination scenarios. In a later analysis, each TCR beta chain was defined by its CDR3 amino acid sequence together with its V-gene family, and reads without a unique V-gene family were excluded. To address suspected cross-contamination and a sequencing artifact, a later analysis removed over 500 highly shared, low-generation-probability nucleotide sequences. A later analysis calculated a clonal expansion index for each public chain from normalized within-repertoire ranks of inferred template counts. In a later analysis, generation probabilities were computed with a VDJ recombination model fitted to out-of-frame rearrangements, and the resulting probabilities were checked against IGoR. Hypergeometric tests were used in a later analysis to score TCR-TCR, TCR-HLA and TCR-CMV co-occurrence, with a repertoire-size bias correction applied to the TCR pairs. False discovery rates were estimated in a later analysis by permuting HLA or CMV assignments 20 times. A later analysis grouped co-occurring TCRs with DBSCAN, adding TCRdist sequence similarity when clustering within HLA-allele-positive subsets. Co-occurrence clustering excluded repertoires with fewer than 30,000 or more than 120,000 public chains, plus five with anomalous nucleotide sharing. The source is immuneACCESS, and TCRdb retained only in-frame sequences with V and J called. Part of the clones is not carried over; for the studies checked, unresolved V genes explain less than half of this, and the remainder is unexplained. D and trimming were read from the DNA, whereas the V and J calls and clone size are those reported in that table. The sample table records roughly 200,000 clones; more than 65% of these occur just once. 1.5% to 2% of the sample lies in the top ten.

The cohort comprised around 700 healthy bone marrow donors. At the time of sampling, every cohort member was nominally healthy, though immune exposures that went unrecorded were likely present. The donor tested CMV seronegative, placing the donor among the roughly 340 seronegative members of the cohort. Each donor provided a peripheral blood sample, and peripheral blood mononuclear cells were used for TCR beta sequencing. The Qiagen DNeasy Blood Extraction Kit was used to extract genomic DNA from the blood cell samples. Broader findings and caveats from the paper: Several of the top co-occurrence clusters appeared to be linked to parvovirus B19, influenza, CMV and Epstein-Barr virus, according to a later analysis. For the cohort, immune exposure information was limited to CMV serostatus. In an earlier analysis of roughly 500 of the donors, most TCR beta V segments appeared in productive rearrangements about 87% or about 30% of the time, broadly matching IMGT annotations. The 87-base-pair reads could not distinguish some IMGT-functional V segments, including TRBV6-2 and TRBV6-3, so those segments were excluded. When HLA alleles, especially DR and DQ, strongly co-occurred, TCR associations were difficult to assign to individual alleles. In a later analysis, HLA-associated TCR beta chains showed more clonal expansion and lower generation probabilities than non-associated chains that were equally common. The sequencing pipeline was judged likely to have produced a cluster of highly shared sequence variants as a technical artifact. Linkage disequilibrium might explain the correlated functional status among segregating V segments, but an unknown experimental factor could not be excluded. At a false discovery rate of 0.05, a later analysis linked 15,000 to 20,000 TCR beta sequences to specific HLA alleles. Most TCR sequences were observed very rarely across donors, whereas some public TCRs were present in many individuals. V-gene and J-gene trimming of TCR beta chains was associated with a missense DCLRE1C variant in a later genetic analysis, and the association was replicated in an independent cohort. Cytomegalovirus status was reported to be diagnosed by the classifier with high specificity and sensitivity in both the original and validation cohorts. In vitro tests confirmed that a few of the cytomegalovirus-associated TCR beta chains recognize cytomegalovirus antigens. Because HLA typing was missing for some donors at each locus, association tests included only the typed subset. The presence/absence analyses assumed that sequencing depth was roughly uniform across donors, and that assumption may not be true. In a later analysis, most CMV-associated TCR beta chains were found to appear HLA-restricted, with HLA associations seemingly driven largely by CMV exposure. The cohort was sequenced for TCR beta chains only, and without alpha or paired-chain data the features that could be detected were limited. A further reported finding was that TCR beta sequences accurately predicted the HLA-A and HLA-B alleles for most subjects in the first cohort. It was suggested by the authors that the approach could potentially be generalized to other disease states and immunological phenotypes. In the study, 164 TCR beta chains were listed as associated with cytomegalovirus. Compared with the approximately 710-donor mean, donors in an Asian-associated ancestry cluster had fewer N-insertions in productive TCRs, according to a later genetic analysis. Because counts were too low, about 15 rarely observed V segments, including chromosome 9 orphons, were left out of the earlier analysis of over 550 of the donors. In a later analysis, TCR association rates were found to vary across HLA loci, with the most associated TCRs seen for DRB1 alleles and the fewest for HLA-C alleles.

On this clone itself: Its antigen is not yet known. It has no much larger one-base neighbor in the sample; base qualities were not kept.

The junction shows trimming of 0 bases on V and 5 bases on J, plus 13 bases between the germline ends. In the germline V gene, CDR1 corresponds to LGHNA and CDR2 to YSLEER. The CDR3 measures 16 amino acids from cysteine to phenylalanine. Only the CDR3 region is kept as DNA, spanning 48 bases read in frame from base 1. Sequencing used PBMCs. The TCR originated in a woman aged 30 to 39 in good health and CMV-seronegative. The chain couples TRBV4-3 to TRBJ1-4, with a tentative D gene TRBD1 over 6 matching bases. The DNA sequence is given as TGCGCCAGCAGCCAAGATATAGAGGGGGACAATGAAAAACTGTTTTTT. This gives the protein CASSQDIEGDNEKLFF.